The sequence of this T cell receptor (beta chain) was determined in a study of T-cell reconstitution after alpha-beta-depleted transplantation in children (dated by TCRdb to between 2015 and 2016). Turning to the overall study: T-cell immune reconstitution after TCRalphabeta/CD19-depleted allogeneic hematopoietic cell transplantation in children was quantitatively tracked in the study by means of TCR repertoire profiling.

This clonotype has just a few counts. Its target antigen remains unknown. Base qualities are not provided; no much larger clone lies one nucleotide away. Libraries were built with PCR. Instrument used: Illumina HiSeq 2500. To normalize quantification of the TCRbeta repertoire, the TCR libraries were built with molecular barcoding that relied on unique molecular identifiers. TCRdb took the public reads, trimmed them with fastp at Q25, ran MiXCR for clone calling and kept in-frame beta chains. Every distinct CDR3 protein forms one entry, paired with its most common genes and DNA. The sample records almost 500,000 distinct CDR3 sequences, 12% of which are singletons. About 5.6% of the sample is taken by the ten largest. The CDR3 starts with the cysteine, ends with the phenylalanine, and has 19 residues. The only DNA kept is the CDR3, 57 bases in frame from the first base. The V and J ends are trimmed by 4 bases and 0 bases, leaving 23 bases between them. According to the germline V gene, CDR1 reads SGHDT and CDR2 reads YYEEEE.

The receptor's source is a human donor who donated a stem cell graft to a child with combined immunodeficiency. This material consisted of PBMCs from the stem cell graft donor, taken from the stem cell graft. The chain uses TRBV5-6 and TRBJ2-4, with the D gene not clear enough to name. The CDR3 region: CASSPPGDTRILAKNIQYF. The sequenced DNA: TGTGCCAGCAGCCCGCCTGGTGATACGCGGATTCTAGCCAAAAACATTCAGTACTTC.